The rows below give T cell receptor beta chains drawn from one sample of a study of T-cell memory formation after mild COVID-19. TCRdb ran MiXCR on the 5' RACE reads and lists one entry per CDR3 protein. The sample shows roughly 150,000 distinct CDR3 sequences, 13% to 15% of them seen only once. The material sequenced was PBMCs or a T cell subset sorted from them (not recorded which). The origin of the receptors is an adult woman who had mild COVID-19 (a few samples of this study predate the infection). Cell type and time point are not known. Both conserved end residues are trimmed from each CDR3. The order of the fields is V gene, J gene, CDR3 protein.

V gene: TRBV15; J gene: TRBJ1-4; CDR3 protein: ATSRDTGAGGAPNEKLF
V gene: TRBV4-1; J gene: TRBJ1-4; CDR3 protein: ASSQGEKLF
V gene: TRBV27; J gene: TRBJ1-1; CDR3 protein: ASRVPGFVNTEAF
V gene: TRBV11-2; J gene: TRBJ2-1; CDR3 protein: ASSLGIAGAAFDEQF
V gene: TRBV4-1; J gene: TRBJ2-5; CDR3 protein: ASSQDWQIAETQY
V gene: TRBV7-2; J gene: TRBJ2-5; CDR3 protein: ASSPVLAGRETQY
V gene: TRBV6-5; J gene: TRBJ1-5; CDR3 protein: ASSWDSSPNQPQH
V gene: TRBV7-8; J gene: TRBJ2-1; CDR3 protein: ASSPTRAGVGYNEQF
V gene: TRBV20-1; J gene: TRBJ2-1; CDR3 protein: SAREQGNEQF
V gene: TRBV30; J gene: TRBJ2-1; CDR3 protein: AWMGGSSYNEQF
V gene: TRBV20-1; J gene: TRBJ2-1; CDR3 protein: SARDEGLVVYNEQF
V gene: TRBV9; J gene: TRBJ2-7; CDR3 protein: ASSVSGGNYEQY
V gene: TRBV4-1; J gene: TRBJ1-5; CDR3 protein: ASSQRASWQPQH
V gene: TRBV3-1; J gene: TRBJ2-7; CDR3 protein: ASSQGQGYEQY
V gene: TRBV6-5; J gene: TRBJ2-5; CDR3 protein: ASSYSDRKTQY
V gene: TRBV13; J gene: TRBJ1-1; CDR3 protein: ASSESQGEGTEAF
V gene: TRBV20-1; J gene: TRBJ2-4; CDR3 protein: SARDMTRVEQY
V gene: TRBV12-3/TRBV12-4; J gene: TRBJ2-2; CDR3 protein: ASSLAWNPGELF
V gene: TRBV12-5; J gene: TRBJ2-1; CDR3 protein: ASGLISGSGQF
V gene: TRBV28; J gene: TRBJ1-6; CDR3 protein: ASSLMHSSYNSPLH
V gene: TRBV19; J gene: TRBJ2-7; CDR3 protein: ASGLAGTFYEQY
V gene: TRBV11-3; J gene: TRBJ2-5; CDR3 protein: ASSPRTSGSETQY
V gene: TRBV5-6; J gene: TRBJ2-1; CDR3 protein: ASSPGLLQHEQF
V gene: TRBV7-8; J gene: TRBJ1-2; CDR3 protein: ASSFGQGDLVYGYT
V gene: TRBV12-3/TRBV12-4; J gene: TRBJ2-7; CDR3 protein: ASSPRGQGFYEQY
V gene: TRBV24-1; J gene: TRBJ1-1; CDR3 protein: ATSASLGTEAF
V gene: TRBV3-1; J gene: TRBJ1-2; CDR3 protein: ASSQGDSPPAYGYT
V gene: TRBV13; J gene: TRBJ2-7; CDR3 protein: ASSLEVRREEQY
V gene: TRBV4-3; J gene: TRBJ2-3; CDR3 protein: ASSQDSSSGRSDTQY
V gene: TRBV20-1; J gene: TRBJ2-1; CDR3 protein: SATAYEREVDEQF
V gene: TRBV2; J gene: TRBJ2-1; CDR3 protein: ASRIPGTGLNNEQF
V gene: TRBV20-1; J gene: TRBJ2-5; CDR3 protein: SARQTGKETQY
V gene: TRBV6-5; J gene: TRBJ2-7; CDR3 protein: ASSYSAGSNEQY
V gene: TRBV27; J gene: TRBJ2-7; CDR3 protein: ASSLGVAHEQY
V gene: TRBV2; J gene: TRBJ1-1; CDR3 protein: ASSASRDRGGPNTEAF
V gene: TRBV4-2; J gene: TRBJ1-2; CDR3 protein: ASSLDPGQVVCGYT
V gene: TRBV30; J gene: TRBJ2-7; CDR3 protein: AWGAGTGDEQY
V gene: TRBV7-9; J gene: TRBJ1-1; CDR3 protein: ASSSSWDLNTEAF
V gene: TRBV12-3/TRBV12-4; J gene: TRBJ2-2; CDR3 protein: ASSRKTSGSRTGELF
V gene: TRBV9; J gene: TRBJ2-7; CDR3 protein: ASSEGGTYEQY
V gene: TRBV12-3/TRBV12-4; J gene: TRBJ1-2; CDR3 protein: ASIPDFGRGYT
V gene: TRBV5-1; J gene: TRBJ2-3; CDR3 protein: ASSLAEETDTQY
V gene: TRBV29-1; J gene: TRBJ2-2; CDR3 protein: SVDKGIGELF
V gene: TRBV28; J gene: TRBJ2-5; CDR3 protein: ASSPPSGETQY
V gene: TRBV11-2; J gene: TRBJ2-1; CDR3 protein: ASSLTRTNNEQF
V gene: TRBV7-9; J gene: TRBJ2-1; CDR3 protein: ASSLVGAGADLAEQF
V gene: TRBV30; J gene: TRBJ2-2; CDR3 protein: AWSSYTGELF
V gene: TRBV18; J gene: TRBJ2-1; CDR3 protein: ASSPPLRGDEQF
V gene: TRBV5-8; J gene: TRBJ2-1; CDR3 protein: ASSFWSSGGAQSYNEQF
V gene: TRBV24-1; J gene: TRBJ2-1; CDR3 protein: ATSDFASGRTSSSYNEQF
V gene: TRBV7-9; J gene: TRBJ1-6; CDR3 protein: ASSLTLAGTENSPLH
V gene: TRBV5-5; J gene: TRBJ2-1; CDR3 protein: ASNGLAVYNEQF
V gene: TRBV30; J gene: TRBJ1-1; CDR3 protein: ACTTQVNTEAF
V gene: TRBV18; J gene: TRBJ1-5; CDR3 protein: ASSPPSEGNQPQH